Described below is a single TCR beta chain sequence and its context. Germline V gene sequence: CDR1 MNHNY, CDR2 SVGAGI (reference sequence). Trimming removed 4 bases from V and 2 bases from J, with 6 bases in between. This CDR3 comprises 12 residues. This specimen comes from a study of identifying expanded T cells in peripheral blood. Measured with immunoSEQ multiplex PCR; TCRdb has only the in-frame clones, and not every one. This repertoire shows about 100,000 clones, about 90% found once; its top ten account for around 6%. J is TRBJ2-7 and V is TRBV6-6; D is possibly TRBD1 or TRBD2 (5 bases each). This receptor was obtained from a person aged 18-70 years in good health. Sequenced input: blood. CDR3 coding DNA: TGTGCCAGCAGTTGGGACGCCTACGAGCAGTACTTC. Its protein product is CASSWDAYEQYF.